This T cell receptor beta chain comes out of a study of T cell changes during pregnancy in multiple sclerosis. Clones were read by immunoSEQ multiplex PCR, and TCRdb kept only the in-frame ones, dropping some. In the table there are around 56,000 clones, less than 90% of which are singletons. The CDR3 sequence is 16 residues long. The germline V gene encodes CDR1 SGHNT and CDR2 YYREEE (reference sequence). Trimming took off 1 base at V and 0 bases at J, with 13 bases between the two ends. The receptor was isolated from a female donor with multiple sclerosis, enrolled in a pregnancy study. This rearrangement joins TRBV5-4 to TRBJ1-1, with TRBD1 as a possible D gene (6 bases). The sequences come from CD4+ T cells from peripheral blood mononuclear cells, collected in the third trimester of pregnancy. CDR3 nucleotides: TGTGCCAGCAGCTTGAGTGTGACAGGAGTGAACACTGAAGCTTTCTTT. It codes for CASSLSVTGVNTEAFF.